This T cell receptor (beta chain) was sequenced for a study of T cell changes during pregnancy in multiple sclerosis. Concerning this clone: The junction shows a germline mismatch at one end, possibly a read error.

The data were produced by immunoSEQ multiplex PCR, yet TCRdb's version contains in-frame clones alone and is incomplete. The sample records some 41,000 clones, roughly 90% being singletons. CDR3 length equals 13 residues. Germline CDR1 and CDR2: KGHSY and FQNENV. The specimen was CD8+ T cells from peripheral blood mononuclear cells, collected in the first trimester of pregnancy. This chain links TRBV16 with TRBJ2-4; D might be TRBD2 (6 bases). This receptor was identified in a female donor with multiple sclerosis, enrolled in a pregnancy study. The CDR3 protein is CASSQSPGTFVGF. CDR3 nucleotides: TGTGCCAGCAGCCAATCTCCAGGGACTTTCGTGGGCTTC.